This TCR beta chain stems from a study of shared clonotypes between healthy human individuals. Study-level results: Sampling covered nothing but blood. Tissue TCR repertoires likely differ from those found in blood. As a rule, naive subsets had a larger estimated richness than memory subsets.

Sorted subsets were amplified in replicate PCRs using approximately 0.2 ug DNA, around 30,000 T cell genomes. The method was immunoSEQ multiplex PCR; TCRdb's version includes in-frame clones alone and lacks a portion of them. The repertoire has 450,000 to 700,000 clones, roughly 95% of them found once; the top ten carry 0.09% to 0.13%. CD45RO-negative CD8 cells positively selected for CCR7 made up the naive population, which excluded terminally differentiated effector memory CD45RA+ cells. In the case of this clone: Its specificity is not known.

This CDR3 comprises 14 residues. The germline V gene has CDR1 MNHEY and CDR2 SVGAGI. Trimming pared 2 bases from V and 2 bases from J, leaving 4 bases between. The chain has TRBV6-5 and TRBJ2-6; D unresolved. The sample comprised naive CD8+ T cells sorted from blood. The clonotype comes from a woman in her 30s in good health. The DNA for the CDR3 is TGTGCCAGCAGTTACGGGACTGGGGCCAACGTCCTGACTTTC. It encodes CASSYGTGANVLTF.